A single sample is the source of the 18 T cell receptor beta chains below, sequenced in a study of response to subunit inactivated influenza vaccine. TCRdb fed the RT-PCR reads into MiXCR, producing one record per CDR3 protein. The table has more than 550,000 distinct CDR3 sequences, roughly 12% seen once. The same specimen was also included in a second study, on T cells expressing NK-cell markers. That work contributes: Scientists made TCR beta cDNA using 5'RACE template switching with UMIs.

The sequenced sample was PBMCs from blood, obtained on the day of vaccination. The receptors stem from a man aged 50 to 60 who received an inactivated influenza vaccine.

The chain is built from TRBV7-2 and TRBJ2-3; D not resolved. The germline gives CDR1 SGHTA, CDR2 FQGNSA. This CDR3 is built from 14 residues. V was clipped by 4 bases and J by 0 bases, with 8 bases between them. DNA of the CDR3: TGTGCCAGCAGCTCCTTCCAGAGCACAGATACGCAGTATTTT. It specifies CASSSFQSTDTQYF.

This clonotype was counted between two and nine times. The chain carries TRBV7-2 and TRBJ2-7; 8 bases map to TRBD1. The V gene's germline CDR1 is SGHTA and CDR2 FQGNSA. The CDR3 totals 15 residues. V lost 0 bases to trimming and J lost 3 bases; unmatched junction nucleotides: 4. CDR3 loop: CASSLAQGALYEQYF. DNA for the CDR3: TGTGCCAGCAGCTTAGCGCAGGGGGCTCTCTACGAGCAGTACTTC.

This clonotype was observed a handful of times. The rearrangement joins TRBV7-9 to TRBJ2-5; 8 positions match TRBD1. This CDR3 is built from 12 residues. With V trimmed by 5 bases and J by 10 bases, 6 bases remained unmatched. The germline V gene has CDR1 SEHNR and CDR2 FQNEAQ (reference sequence). The CDR3, as DNA: TGTGCCAGCAGCGCGTACACAGGGGGCCAGTACTTC. Translated, it gives CASSAYTGGQYF.

The chain has TRBV5-6 and TRBJ2-1, with a possible D match to TRBD2 (5 bases). The CDR3 totals 16 residues. Trimming removed 0 bases from V and 0 bases from J, with 10 bases in between. Germline CDR1 SGHDT, CDR2 YYEEEE. CDR3 loop: CASSLGTGSSYNEQFF. The CDR3 DNA reads TGTGCCAGCAGCTTGGGGACGGGGAGCTCCTACAATGAGCAGTTCTTC.

This chain connects TRBV6-1 to TRBJ2-5; TRBD2 matches at 14 bases. V lost 5 bases, J lost 2 bases, and 10 bases stayed unmatched. The CDR3 consists of 18 residues. CDR1 and CDR2 from the germline V gene are MNHNS and SASEGT. CDR3 protein: CASSRGTSGGLGQETQYF. The DNA for the CDR3 is TGTGCCAGCAGTCGCGGGACTAGCGGGGGCCTCGGTCAAGAGACCCAGTACTTC.

This chain uses TRBV20-1 with TRBJ1-1; D not certain. V lost 0 bases and J lost 0, with 8 bases in between. The CDR3 has 14 residues. Germline-derived CDR1 and CDR2 are DFQATT and SNEGSKA (reference sequence). CDR3 sequence: CSARDPTVNTEAFF. The CDR3 nucleotides read TGCAGTGCTAGAGATCCTACAGTGAACACTGAAGCTTTCTTT.

This clonotype was seen ten or more times. The V call is TRBV29-1, the J call TRBJ2-2; the match to TRBD2 covers 16 bases. The V gene's germline CDR1 is SQVTM and CDR2 ANQGSEA. Losses at the gene ends were 5 bases for V and 5 bases for J; bases not matched to a gene: 11. CDR3 length: 18 amino acids. CDR3 in amino acids: CSVRGTSGRVGVTGELFF. As DNA, the CDR3 is TGCAGCGTTAGGGGGACTAGCGGGAGGGTCGGAGTAACCGGGGAGCTGTTTTTT.

The V and J genes are TRBV27 and TRBJ2-2; weak D call: TRBD1 (6 bases). The CDR3 runs 15 residues. Germline values: CDR1 MNHEY, CDR2 SMNVEV (reference sequence). The CDR3 loop reads CVPIPRGRNTGELFF. The CDR3 region has the DNA TGTGTCCCCATCCCCAGGGGCCGGAACACCGGGGAGCTGTTTTTT.

This clonotype appeared a few times. The rearrangement joins TRBV11-2 to TRBJ2-7, with 8 bases fitting TRBD2. This CDR3 comprises 15 residues. Germline CDR1 and CDR2: SGHAT and FQNNGV. The trim removed 1 base at V and 3 bases at J, leaving 5 bases unmatched. CDR3 sequence (DNA): TGTGCCAGCAGCTTAGGTCGGGGGGGCCTCTACGAGCAGTACTTC. The encoded protein is CASSLGRGGLYEQYF.

V and J are TRBV7-2 and TRBJ1-2, with D possibly matching TRBD1 (5 bases). Germline V gives CDR1 SGHTA, CDR2 FQGNSA. The CDR3 sequence is 16 residues long. Trimming removed 2 bases from V and 2 bases from J, with 15 bases in between. CDR3 region: CASSLRRGDLNYGYTF. The CDR3 bases are TGTGCCAGCAGCTTACGACGGGGGGACTTAAACTATGGCTACACCTTC.

This clonotype has only a few counts. The V gene is TRBV6-5, the J gene TRBJ1-5; 7 positions agree with TRBD1. CDR1 and CDR2 (germline): MNHEY, SVGAGI. The trim removed 6 bases at V and 3 bases at J, leaving 5 bases unmatched. This CDR3 spans 14 amino acids. CDR3 coding DNA: TGTGCCAGCAGATACAGGGGTGACAATCAGCCCCAGCATTTT. It codes for CASRYRGDNQPQHF.

This clonotype was counted at least ten times. The V gene is TRBV5-5, the J gene TRBJ2-1, with 8 bases aligning to TRBD2. This CDR3 is 16 amino acids long. Germline CDR1 and CDR2: SGHKS and YYEKEE (reference sequence). Losses at the gene ends were 1 base for V and 5 bases for J; bases not matched to a gene: 8. CDR3 amino acids: CASSLPTSGIDNEQFF. The CDR3 DNA is TGTGCCAGCAGCTTGCCCACTAGCGGAATCGACAATGAGCAGTTCTTC.

V gene TRBV11-2 combines with J gene TRBJ2-5; 7 bases match TRBD2. The CDR3 is 18 amino acids. From germline, CDR1 is SGHAT and CDR2 FQNNGV. V gave up 2 bases and J gave up 2 bases; unmatched junction bases: 14. The CDR3 region is CASSLSSRGGSRQETQYF. CDR3 in DNA: TGTGCCAGCAGCTTAAGTTCAAGAGGCGGGAGTCGACAAGAGACCCAGTACTTC.

In this sample, this clonotype turned up a few times. This chain uses TRBV10-3 with TRBJ2-1, with a tentative D call TRBD1 (6 bases). The CDR3 contains 12 residues. The germline gives CDR1 ENHRY, CDR2 SYGVKD. V shed 0 bases and J shed 14 bases, with 11 bases lying between them. CDR3 bases: TGTGCCATCAGTGAGTCGGGACAAGAGGAGTTCTTC. This translates into CAISESGQEEFF.

This clonotype appeared a few times. V and J are TRBV20-1 and TRBJ2-7; D is perhaps TRBD2 (7 bases). CDR1 is DFQATT, CDR2 SNEGSKA, per germline (reference sequence). Trimming pared 4 bases from V and 0 bases from J, leaving 13 bases between. This CDR3 has 14 residues. The DNA for the CDR3 is TGCAGTGCTACCCTCGGGGGGCACTCCTACGAGCAGTACTTC. It encodes CSATLGGHSYEQYF.

The chain couples TRBV12-3 or TRBV12-4 to TRBJ1-6; possible D gene TRBD1, 6 bases. The CDR3 contains 14 residues. Trimming removed 4 bases from V and 7 bases from J, with 11 bases in between. The CDR3 reads CASSSGRGNSPLHF. CDR3 nucleotide sequence: TGTGCCAGCAGTTCTGGCAGGGGAAATTCACCCCTCCACTTT.

The chain carries TRBV10-3 and TRBJ2-3; D unclear. In germline, CDR1 is ENHRY, CDR2 SYGVKD. CDR3 length: 16 amino acids. V lost 4 bases and J lost 2, with 16 bases in between. The CDR3, as DNA: TGTGCCATCAGTGCCTCGAGCGCGGAGCTCACAGATACGCAGTATTTT. Translated: CAISASSAELTDTQYF.

This clonotype was detected only a few times. The chain is built from TRBV28 and TRBJ1-4, with D unresolved. Germline V CDR1 and CDR2: MDHEN, SYDVKM. Trimming pared 5 bases from V and 7 bases from J, leaving 20 bases between. CDR3 length: 16 residues. The CDR3 coding sequence is TGTGCCAGCAGTAAATATGGGAGCACATCGGGTGAAAAACTGTTTTTT. Translating it yields CASSKYGSTSGEKLFF.